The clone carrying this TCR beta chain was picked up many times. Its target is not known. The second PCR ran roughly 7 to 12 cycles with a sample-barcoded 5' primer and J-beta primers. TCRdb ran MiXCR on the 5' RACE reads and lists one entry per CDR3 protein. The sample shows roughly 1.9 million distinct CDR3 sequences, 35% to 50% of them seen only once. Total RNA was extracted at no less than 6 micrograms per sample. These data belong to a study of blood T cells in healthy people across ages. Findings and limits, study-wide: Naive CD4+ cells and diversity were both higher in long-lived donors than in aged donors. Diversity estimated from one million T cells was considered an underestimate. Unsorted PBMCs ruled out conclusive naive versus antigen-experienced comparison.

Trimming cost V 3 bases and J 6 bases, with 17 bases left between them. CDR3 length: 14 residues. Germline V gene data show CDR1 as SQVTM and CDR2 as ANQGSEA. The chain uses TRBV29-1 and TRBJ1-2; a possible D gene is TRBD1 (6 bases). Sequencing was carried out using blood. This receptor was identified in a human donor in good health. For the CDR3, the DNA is TGCAGCGTTGACTACGGGGGGCGAGGGGATGGCTACACCTTC. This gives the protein CSVDYGGRGDGYTF.